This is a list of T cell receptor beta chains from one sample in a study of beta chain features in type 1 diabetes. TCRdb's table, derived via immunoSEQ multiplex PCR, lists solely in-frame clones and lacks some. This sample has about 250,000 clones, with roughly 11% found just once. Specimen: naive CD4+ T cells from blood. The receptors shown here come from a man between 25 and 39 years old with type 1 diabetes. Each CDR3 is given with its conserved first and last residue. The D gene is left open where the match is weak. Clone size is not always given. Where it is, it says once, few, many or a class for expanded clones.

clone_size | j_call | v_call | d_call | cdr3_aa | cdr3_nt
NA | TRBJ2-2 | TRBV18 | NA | CASSPDKNTGELFF | TGTGCCAGCTCACCGGACAAGAACACCGGGGAGCTGTTTTTT
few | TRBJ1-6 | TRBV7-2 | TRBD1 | CASSPWDRGNSPLHF | TGTGCCAGCAGCCCTTGGGACAGGGGCAATTCACCCCTCCACTTT
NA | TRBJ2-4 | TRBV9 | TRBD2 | CASSALPSGGDQYF | TGTGCCAGCAGCGCACTACCTAGCGGGGGGGATCAGTACTTC
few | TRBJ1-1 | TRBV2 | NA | CASLSEVDTEAFF | TGTGCCAGCCTCTCGGAGGTTGACACTGAAGCTTTCTTT
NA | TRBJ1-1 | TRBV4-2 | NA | CASSQGENRAGRNTEAFF | TGTGCCAGCAGCCAAGGGGAAAATCGGGCCGGGAGGAACACTGAAGCTTTCTTT
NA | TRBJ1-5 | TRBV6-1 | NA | CASSGPGMKPQHF | TGTGCCAGCAGTGGCCCGGGGATGAAGCCCCAGCATTTT
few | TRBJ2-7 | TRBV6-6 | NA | CASSLGGPYEQYF | TGTGCCAGCAGTTTGGGGGGGCCCTACGAGCAGTACTTC
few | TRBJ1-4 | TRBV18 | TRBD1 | CASAEGADEKLFF | TGTGCCAGCGCGGAGGGGGCCGATGAAAAACTGTTTTTT
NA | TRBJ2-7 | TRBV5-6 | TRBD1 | CASSMGQGPYEQYF | TGTGCCAGCAGCATGGGACAGGGCCCCTACGAGCAGTACTTC
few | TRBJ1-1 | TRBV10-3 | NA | CAISERSTEAFF | TGTGCCATCAGTGAGAGGAGCACTGAAGCTTTCTTT
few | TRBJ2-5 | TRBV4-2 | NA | CASSQDYSETQYF | TGTGCCAGCAGCCAGGACTATTCGGAGACCCAGTACTTC
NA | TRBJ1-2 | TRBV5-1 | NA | CASSPRGLGYTF | TGCGCCAGCAGCCCCAGGGGTTTGGGCTACACCTTC
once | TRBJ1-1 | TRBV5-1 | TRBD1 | CASRQGSDTEAFF | TGCGCCAGCAGACAGGGGTCGGACACTGAAGCTTTCTTT
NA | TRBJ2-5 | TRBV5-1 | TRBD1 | CASSSSGGEETQYF | TGCGCCAGCAGCTCATCAGGGGGCGAAGAGACCCAGTACTTC
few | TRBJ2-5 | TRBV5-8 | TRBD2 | CASSLAVAGGIEETQYF | TGTGCCAGCAGCTTGGCGGTAGCGGGGGGGATAGAAGAGACCCAGTACTTC
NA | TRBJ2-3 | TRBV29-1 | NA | CSVLKQGTGDTQYF | TGCAGCGTTTTGAAACAGGGAACTGGAGATACGCAGTATTTT
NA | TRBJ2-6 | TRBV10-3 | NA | CAAARDGANVLTF | TGTGCCGCCGCTCGGGATGGGGCCAACGTCCTGACTTTC
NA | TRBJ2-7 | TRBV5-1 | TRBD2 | CASSLPGTSGANEQYF | TGCGCCAGCAGCTTGCCTGGGACTAGCGGGGCCAACGAGCAGTACTTC
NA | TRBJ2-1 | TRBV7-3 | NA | CASSYYNEQFF | TGTGCCAGCAGTTACTACAATGAGCAGTTCTTC
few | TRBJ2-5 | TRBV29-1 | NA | CSVTLPSETQYF | TGCAGCGTTACTTTACCATCGGAGACCCAGTACTTC
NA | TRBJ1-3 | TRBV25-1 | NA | CASSHSYSSGNTIYF | TGTGCCAGCAGTCACAGCTACAGCTCTGGAAACACCATATATTTT
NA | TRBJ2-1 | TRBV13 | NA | CASSVGGKQFF | TGTGCCAGCAGCGTCGGGGGAAAGCAGTTCTTC
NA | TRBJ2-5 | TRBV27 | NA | CASSFWLAGLETQYF | TGTGCCAGCAGTTTTTGGTTGGCGGGCTTGGAGACCCAGTACTTC
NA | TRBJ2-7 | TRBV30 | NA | CAWSRGEQYF | TGTGCCTGGAGCCGAGGCGAGCAGTACTTC
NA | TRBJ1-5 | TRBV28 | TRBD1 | CASSSTGSVQPQHF | TGTGCCAGCAGTTCGACAGGGAGTGTTCAGCCCCAGCATTTT
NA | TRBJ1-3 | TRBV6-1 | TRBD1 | CASSGPGGGNTIYF | TGTGCCAGCAGTGGTCCAGGGGGCGGAAACACCATATATTTT
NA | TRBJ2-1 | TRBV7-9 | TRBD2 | CASSLVAGEHYNEQFF | TGTGCCAGCAGCTTAGTGGCGGGGGAGCACTACAATGAGCAGTTCTTC